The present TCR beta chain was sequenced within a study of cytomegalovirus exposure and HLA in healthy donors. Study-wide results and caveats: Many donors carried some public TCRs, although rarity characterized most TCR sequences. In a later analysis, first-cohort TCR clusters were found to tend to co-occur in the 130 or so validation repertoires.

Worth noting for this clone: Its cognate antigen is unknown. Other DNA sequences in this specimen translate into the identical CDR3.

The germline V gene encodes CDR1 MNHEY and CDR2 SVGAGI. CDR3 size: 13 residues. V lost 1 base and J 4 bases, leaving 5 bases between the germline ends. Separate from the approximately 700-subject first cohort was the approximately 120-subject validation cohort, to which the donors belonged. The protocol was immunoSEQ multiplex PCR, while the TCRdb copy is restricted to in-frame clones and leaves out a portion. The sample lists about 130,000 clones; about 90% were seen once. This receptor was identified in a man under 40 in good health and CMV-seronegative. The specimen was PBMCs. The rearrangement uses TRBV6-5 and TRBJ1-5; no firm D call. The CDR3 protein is CASSYFPNQPQHF. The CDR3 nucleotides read TGTGCCAGCAGTTACTTTCCAAATCAGCCCCAGCATTTT.